These 9 T cell receptor beta chains were sequenced from one sample in a study of T cell responses to AZD1222 COVID-19 vaccine. Assay: immunoSEQ multiplex PCR; the TCRdb copy retains only in-frame clones and omits some. The table records 100,000 or so clones, about 94% of them present only once. The sample consisted of peripheral blood, taken 28 days after the second AZD1222 dose. The origin of the receptors is an adult who received the AZD1222 COVID-19 vaccine.

The gene calls are TRBV4-2 and TRBJ1-3; D ambiguous. V was trimmed by 2 bases and J by 0 bases, leaving 11 bases between them. Germline CDR1 LGHNA, CDR2 YNFKEQ. This CDR3 is 16 amino acids long. CDR3 DNA: TGTGCCAGCAGCCAAAGGGAGCGGGACTCTGGAAACACCATATATTTT. Amino acid sequence: CASSQRERDSGNTIYF.

The gene calls are TRBV19 and TRBJ1-2, with a possible D match to TRBD1 (6 bases). Trimming pared 3 bases from V and 8 bases from J, leaving 16 bases between. This CDR3 is 14 amino acids long. Germline V lookup: CDR1 LNHDA, CDR2 SQIVND (reference sequence). The CDR3 here is CASSMAGVGSGYTF. CDR3 nucleotide sequence: TGTGCCAGTAGTATGGCAGGGGTGGGGTCCGGCTACACCTTC.

The V and J genes are TRBV3-1 (or the pseudogene TRBV3-2) and TRBJ1-3; TRBD1 is a possible D gene (6 bases). Trimming pared 4 bases from V and 2 bases from J, leaving 12 bases between. The CDR3 runs 15 residues. CDR1 LGHDT and CDR2 YNNKEL come from the germline V gene (reference sequence). The CDR3: CASSRLPGAGNTIYF. The CDR3 nucleotides read TGTGCCAGCAGCCGCTTACCAGGGGCTGGAAACACCATATATTTT.

The chain joins TRBV9 to TRBJ2-3; TRBD2 agrees at 13 bases. The germline CDR1 and CDR2 sequences are SGDLS and YYNGEE. V gave up 4 bases and J gave up 4 bases; unmatched junction bases: 6. CDR3 length: 16 amino acids. The CDR3 DNA sequence: TGTGCCAGCAGCCCAACACTAGCGGGGGGGCCAGATACGCAGTATTTT. Its protein product is CASSPTLAGGPDTQYF.

V gene TRBV7-2 combines with J gene TRBJ2-1, with TRBD2 identical over 9 bases. CDR3 size: 15 residues. V was pared by 1 base and J by 5 bases, with 3 bases of the junction left unmatched. CDR1 is SGHTA, CDR2 FQGNSA, per germline. CDR3 DNA sequence: TGTGCCAGCAGCTTAGGAGCGGGGGGCCACAATGAGCAGTTCTTC. Protein sequence: CASSLGAGGHNEQFF.

The chain employs TRBV10-3 and TRBJ1-4, with TRBD1 identical over 9 bases. Germline V CDR1 and CDR2: ENHRY, SYGVKD. This CDR3 has 12 amino acids. After removal of 10 bases from V and 5 bases from J, the junction contained 2 bases not matched to a gene. CDR3 sequence reads: CATTGGNEKLFF. In nucleotides, the CDR3 is TGTGCCACGACAGGGGGAAATGAAAAACTGTTTTTT.

The chain combines TRBV28 with TRBJ1-2; 10 bases are shared with TRBD1. J lost 3 bases, V lost 2 bases, and 9 bases had no gene match. The CDR3 is 17 amino acids. Per germline, CDR1 MDHEN and CDR2 SYDVKM. CDR3 in amino acids: CASSLRDRGKRYYGYTF. CDR3 DNA sequence: TGTGCCAGCAGTTTAAGGGACAGGGGAAAGCGCTACTATGGCTACACCTTC.

This chain connects TRBV9 to TRBJ2-5, with 9 bases aligning to TRBD1. The V and J ends lost 3 bases and 5 bases, in that order; junction bases with no gene match: 8. CDR3 size: 15 residues. Looked up from germline, CDR1 is SGDLS and CDR2 is YYNGEE. The CDR3 here is CASSAGQGIDETQYF. In nucleotides, the CDR3 is TGTGCCAGCAGCGCCGGACAGGGGATCGATGAGACCCAGTACTTC.

The J gene is TRBJ1-2, the V gene TRBV9, with D tentatively TRBD1 (5 bases). The CDR3 loop spans 16 amino acids. Trimming left V 0 bases short and J 0 bases short, with 12 bases between. Germline values: CDR1 SGDLS, CDR2 YYNGEE. In nucleotides, the CDR3 is TGTGCCAGCAGCGTAGTGGCGGACACCGCTAACTATGGCTACACCTTC. Translation gives CASSVVADTANYGYTF.